This T cell receptor beta chain was identified during a study of neurological immune-mediated disorders. Study observations and caveats: Patients with HTLV-1-associated myelopathy showed the most TCR clonal expansion. Those with multiple sclerosis showed the least, falling below healthy controls.

This clonotype was picked up many times. Its cognate antigen is unknown. The cDNA came from 5'RACE, which used 10-nucleotide random UMIs. TCRdb processed the 5' RACE reads anew with MiXCR; each CDR3 protein has one entry. The data contain about 53,000 distinct CDR3 sequences, roughly 8.4% of them singletons. Sample time point: longitudinal time-point 3. Healthy controls consisted of blood bank volunteers in Maryland, USA. Stored at -80 C, 2 million PBMCs were the source of the unsorted libraries. This receptor was identified in a woman aged 35 to 49 in good health. Specimen: PBMCs.

CDR3 nucleotide sequence: TGTGCCACCAGCGTCTCGAGGGGGGCCGGTCAGCCCCAGCATTTT. As protein: CATSVSRGAGQPQHF. The rearrangement joins TRBV15 to TRBJ1-5, with D possibly being TRBD1 (6 bases). Germline-derived CDR1 and CDR2 are LNHNV and YYDKDF (reference sequence). V was clipped by 5 bases and J by 6 bases, with 17 bases between them. The length of the CDR3 is 15 residues.